This TCR beta chain is from a study of T cell responses to AZD1222 COVID-19 vaccine. Overall study findings and caveats: Among the donors, most were white British and more were female, and clonal diversity was possibly underestimated. The reported proportion of spike-specific TCRs targeting unmutated variant regions was nearly half. CD4 TCRs associated with vaccination spanned spike, dominating at 160-218 and 743-854.

Doses given second, at about 4 or about 12 weeks, were pooled. Clones were sequenced by immunoSEQ multiplex PCR, and TCRdb holds only the in-frame ones, with some missing. The table records around 190,000 clones, around 94% of them present only once. This clone is a singleton in its sample. What it binds is unknown. The source material was peripheral blood, sampled 28 days after the second AZD1222 dose. The receptor's source is an adult who received the AZD1222 COVID-19 vaccine.

CDR3 in amino acids: CASSVIVQGPNTEAFF. Written as DNA, the CDR3 is TGTGCCAGCAGCGTAATTGTCCAGGGCCCAAACACTGAAGCTTTCTTT. This rearrangement joins TRBV9 to TRBJ1-1; the D gene is possibly TRBD1 (5 bases). Deletions cut 1 base from V and 2 bases from J, with 15 bases between. There are 16 residues in the CDR3. Germline-derived CDR1 and CDR2 are SGDLS and YYNGEE.